These 17 T cell receptor beta chains were all obtained from the same sample, sequenced in a study of identical twins. TCRdb passed the 5' RACE reads through MiXCR, listing each CDR3 protein once. The table lists 450,000 or so distinct CDR3 sequences, 12% to 15% of them singletons. The sample was also linked to a second study, of yellow fever vaccine responses in identical twins.

The source material was CD4+ T cells sorted from blood. The receptors stem from a woman younger than 30 in good health.

There are many counts of this clonotype. The genes are TRBV5-1 and TRBJ2-7; D is perhaps TRBD1 or TRBD2 (5 bases each). The V gene lost 4 bases and the J gene lost 6 bases, with 14 bases spanning the gap. Germline V gene lookup returns CDR1 SGHRS and CDR2 YFSETQ. This CDR3 spans 13 amino acids. The CDR3 is CASSDPRGREQYF. CDR3 DNA sequence: TGCGCCAGCAGCGATCCCCGGGGCCGCGAGCAGTACTTC.

This clonotype was observed a handful of times. This chain joins TRBV5-1 and TRBJ2-1, with 7 bases fitting TRBD1. The CDR3 runs 17 residues. CDR1 and CDR2 (germline): SGHRS, YFSETQ. The trim removed 7 bases at V and 12 bases at J, leaving 25 bases unmatched. Here the CDR3 DNA reads TGCGCCAGCGGATCCCCTCGTGACAGGGCCCTTTCCACCGGGCAGTTCTTC. Protein product: CASGSPRDRALSTGQFF.

This chain uses TRBV3-1 with TRBJ2-3, with 8 nucleotides matching TRBD2. The V gene end was trimmed by 1 base and the J gene end by 2 bases; junction bases not matched to a gene: 8. The germline CDR1 and CDR2 sequences are LGHDT and YNNKEL (reference sequence). The length of the CDR3 is 17 residues. The CDR3 reads CASSQVGAGAFTDTQYF. CDR3 in DNA: TGTGCCAGCAGCCAAGTAGGAGCGGGAGCCTTCACAGATACGCAGTATTTT.

This sequence joins TRBV5-1 and TRBJ2-5; a weak D match, TRBD1 (6 bases). The CDR3 loop spans 15 amino acids. Germline values: CDR1 SGHRS, CDR2 YFSETQ. The V gene lost 4 bases and the J gene lost 1 base, with 14 bases spanning the gap. This chain's CDR3 is CASSEQRTVQETQYF. CDR3 DNA sequence: TGCGCCAGCAGCGAGCAAAGGACAGTCCAAGAGACCCAGTACTTC.

A few counts support this clonotype. The chain couples TRBV15 to TRBJ2-4; 12 bases are a match to TRBD2. The length of the CDR3 is 18 residues. Germline assignment: CDR1 LNHNV and CDR2 YYDKDF (reference sequence). With V trimmed by 3 bases and J by 3 bases, 9 bases remained unmatched. The CDR3 loop is CATSSELAGGHGKNIQYF. Here the CDR3 DNA reads TGTGCCACCAGCAGTGAACTAGCGGGGGGCCACGGCAAAAACATTCAGTACTTC.

V and J are TRBV28 and TRBJ2-2; tentative D call: TRBD2 (5 bases). CDR1 and CDR2 from the germline V gene are MDHEN and SYDVKM. The V end lost 5 bases, the J end lost 5 bases, and 18 bases lay between the germline ends. The CDR3 is 16 residues long. CDR3 amino acids: CASSERSGLGTGELFF. The CDR3 bases are TGTGCCAGCAGTGAGAGAAGCGGACTGGGGACCGGGGAGCTGTTTTTT.

This clonotype occurred once. An end of the junction does not agree with germline; a read error may underlie this. V is TRBV3-1 and J is TRBJ2-1; the D is unclear. Germline CDR1 is LGHDT and CDR2 is YNNKEL (reference sequence). CDR3 length: 15 amino acids. In nucleotides, the CDR3 is TGTGCCAGCAGCCAAGCCGGGCCTGGTGACAATGAGCAGTCCTTC. Translating gives CASSQAGPGDNEQSF.

This clonotype was seen more than once but under ten times. In DNA form, the CDR3 reads TGTGCCAGCAGAGCTAACAGTCCGGTGTTAGGGGTTTGGCAGTTCTTC. This gives the protein CASRANSPVLGVWQFF. The gene calls are TRBV6-1 and TRBJ2-1; a weak D match, TRBD1 (5 bases). The CDR3 consists of 16 residues. V lost 6 bases, J lost 12 bases, and 27 bases lay in between. Germline assignment: CDR1 MNHNS and CDR2 SASEGT.

This clonotype has a handful of counts. The CDR3 DNA reads as TGCAGCGTTGAAGATCTTATCGTTCCGGTCAACAATGAGCAGTTCTTC. It is translated as CSVEDLIVPVNNEQFF. The chain recombines TRBV29-1 with TRBJ2-1; D is unresolved. Germline V gene lookup returns CDR1 SQVTM and CDR2 ANQGSEA. The length of the CDR3 is 16 residues. Trimming left V 0 bases short and J 5 bases short, with 17 bases between.

The V gene is TRBV5-6, the J gene TRBJ1-1; D gene ambiguous. Trimming removed 4 bases from V and 7 bases from J, with 11 bases in between. The CDR3 consists of 12 residues. Germline values: CDR1 SGHDT, CDR2 YYEEEE. CDR3 amino acids: CASSPAAGEAFF. CDR3 DNA: TGTGCCAGCAGCCCAGCGGCAGGTGAAGCTTTCTTT.

This chain uses TRBV20-1 with TRBJ2-1, with 15 bases matching TRBD2. V lost 8 bases, J lost 6 bases, and 11 bases stayed unmatched. Germline assignment: CDR1 DFQATT and CDR2 SNEGSKA (reference sequence). CDR3 length equals 16 residues. CDR3 residues: CSTEARGLAGGNEQFF. CDR3 nucleotides: TGCAGTACGGAGGCCAGGGGACTAGCGGGAGGCAATGAGCAGTTCTTC.

This clonotype turned up a few times. The gene calls are TRBV20-1 and TRBJ1-2; 10 bases fit TRBD1. V lost 6 bases and J lost 4; bases outside the gene matches: 17. CDR1 DFQATT and CDR2 SNEGSKA come from the germline V gene (reference sequence). The length of the CDR3 is 17 residues. The CDR3 here is CSATTERGGQGIYGYTF. CDR3 DNA sequence: TGCAGTGCAACCACGGAAAGGGGGGGACAGGGGATCTATGGCTACACCTTC.

There are many counts of this clonotype. The rearrangement links TRBV12-3 or TRBV12-4 to TRBJ2-6; D may be TRBD1 (5 bases). The V end was cut by 0 bases, the J end by 0 bases, with 9 bases between. The CDR3 has 17 residues. CDR3 amino acids: CASSLAMTDSGANVLTF. DNA of the CDR3: TGTGCCAGCAGTTTAGCAATGACAGACTCTGGGGCCAACGTCCTGACTTTC.

The table lists this clonotype with a few counts. V usage is TRBV2 and J usage is TRBJ1-5; no definite D call. V was cut by 6 bases and J by 10 bases, with 7 bases left in between. The CDR3 has 10 residues. Looked up from germline, CDR1 is SNHLY and CDR2 is FYNNEI. CDR3 DNA sequence: TGTGCCAGCAGCCGCGATCCCCAGCATTTT. Encoded protein: CASSRDPQHF.

This clonotype was seen many times. The rearrangement uses TRBV15 and TRBJ2-5; D uncertain. The CDR3 has 18 amino acids. Per the germline V gene, CDR1 is LNHNV and CDR2 is YYDKDF (reference sequence). Trimming cost V 0 bases and J 3 bases, with 20 bases left between them. This CDR3 is CATSRDGVTRLPKETQYF. DNA for the CDR3: TGTGCCACCAGCAGAGATGGGGTAACACGACTTCCCAAAGAGACCCAGTACTTC.

This clonotype has a handful of counts. V and J are TRBV5-1 and TRBJ2-2; 7 nucleotides line up with TRBD1. Germline trimming cut 2 bases from V and 3 bases from J; bases unmatched to any gene: 4. The CDR3 is 15 residues long. Germline CDR1 and CDR2: SGHRS and YFSETQ. The CDR3 nucleotides are TGCGCCAGCAGCTTCAAGGGGGCAGACACCGGGGAGCTGTTTTTT. Its translation is CASSFKGADTGELFF.

CDR3 sequence (DNA): TGTGCCAGCAGCCCGGAGTCTCCCTCCAAGACCCAGTACTTC. Its translation: CASSPESPSKTQYF. The rearrangement uses TRBV5-5 and TRBJ2-5; D gene uncertain. The germline gives CDR1 SGHKS, CDR2 YYEKEE (reference sequence). The CDR3 consists of 14 residues. Trimming took 4 bases from V and 6 from J, leaving 16 bases between them.